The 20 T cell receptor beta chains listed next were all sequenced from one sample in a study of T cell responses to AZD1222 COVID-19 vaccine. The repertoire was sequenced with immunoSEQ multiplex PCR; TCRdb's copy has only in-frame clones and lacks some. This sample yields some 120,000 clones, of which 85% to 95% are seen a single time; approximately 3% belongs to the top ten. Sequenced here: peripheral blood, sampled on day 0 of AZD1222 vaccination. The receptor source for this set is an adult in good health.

The CDR3 nucleotides read TGCGCCAGCAGCCTCAACGACAGGGGTGAAGCTTTCTTT. Translation: CASSLNDRGEAFF. The gene calls are TRBV4-1 and TRBJ1-1; TRBD1 agrees at 8 bases. The CDR3 spans 13 residues. The V segment lost 4 bases and the J segment 7 bases; nucleotides outside the gene matches: 5. Germline V gene data show CDR1 as MGHRA and CDR2 as YSYEKL.

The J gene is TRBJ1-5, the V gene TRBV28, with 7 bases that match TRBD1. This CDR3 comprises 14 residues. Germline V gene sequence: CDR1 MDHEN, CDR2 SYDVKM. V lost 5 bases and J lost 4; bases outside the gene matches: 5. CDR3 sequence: CASSVTGRNQPQHF. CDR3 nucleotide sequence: TGTGCCAGCAGTGTGACAGGGAGGAATCAGCCCCAGCATTTT.

The CDR3 loop is CATSDGGYTIYF. The CDR3 coding sequence is TGTGCCACCAGCGACGGGGGATACACCATATATTTT. The chain recombines TRBV24-1 with TRBJ1-3; a weak D match, TRBD1 (5 bases). The CDR3 has 12 amino acids. V lost 7 bases and J lost 8, with 11 bases in between. Germline assignment: CDR1 KGHDR and CDR2 SFDVKD.

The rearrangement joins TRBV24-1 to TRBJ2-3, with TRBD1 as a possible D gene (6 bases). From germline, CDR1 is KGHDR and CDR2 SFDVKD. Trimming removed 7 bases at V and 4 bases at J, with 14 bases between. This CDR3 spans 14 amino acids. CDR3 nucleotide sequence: TGTGCCACCAGCCATAGACAGGTCCCAGATACGCAGTATTTT. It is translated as CATSHRQVPDTQYF.

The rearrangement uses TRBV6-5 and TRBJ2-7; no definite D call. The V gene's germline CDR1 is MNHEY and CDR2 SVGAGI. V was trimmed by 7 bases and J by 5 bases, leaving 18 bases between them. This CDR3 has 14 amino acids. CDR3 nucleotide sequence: TGTGCCAGCACTGTGGCAAAACCCTATAACGAGCAGTACTTC. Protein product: CASTVAKPYNEQYF.

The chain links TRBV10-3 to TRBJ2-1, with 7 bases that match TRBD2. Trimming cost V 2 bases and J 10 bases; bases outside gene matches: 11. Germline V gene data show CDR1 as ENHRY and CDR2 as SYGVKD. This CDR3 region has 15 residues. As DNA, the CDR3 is TGTGCCATCAGTGAGATCCAAGGACTAGGGATGGAGCAGTTCTTC. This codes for CAISEIQGLGMEQFF.

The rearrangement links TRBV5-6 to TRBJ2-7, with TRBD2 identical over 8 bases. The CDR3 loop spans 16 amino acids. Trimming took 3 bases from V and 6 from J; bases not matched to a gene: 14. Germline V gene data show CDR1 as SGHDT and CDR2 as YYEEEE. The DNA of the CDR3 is TGTGCCAGCAGCTCCTTTACTACAGCGGGAGCCGGCGAGCAGTACTTC. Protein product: CASSSFTTAGAGEQYF.

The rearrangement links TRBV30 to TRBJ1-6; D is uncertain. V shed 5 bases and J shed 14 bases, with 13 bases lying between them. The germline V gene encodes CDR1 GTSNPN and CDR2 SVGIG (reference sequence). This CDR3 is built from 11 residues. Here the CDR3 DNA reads TGTGCCTGGCTCTCGAGTGCGGCCCTCCACTTT. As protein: CAWLSSAALHF.

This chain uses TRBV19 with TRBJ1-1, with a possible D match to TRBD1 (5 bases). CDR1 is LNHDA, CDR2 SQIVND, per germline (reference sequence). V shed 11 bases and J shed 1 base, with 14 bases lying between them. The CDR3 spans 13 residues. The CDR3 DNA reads TGTGCCTCCATTCGGGGGGAGAACACTGAAGCTTTCTTT. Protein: CASIRGENTEAFF.

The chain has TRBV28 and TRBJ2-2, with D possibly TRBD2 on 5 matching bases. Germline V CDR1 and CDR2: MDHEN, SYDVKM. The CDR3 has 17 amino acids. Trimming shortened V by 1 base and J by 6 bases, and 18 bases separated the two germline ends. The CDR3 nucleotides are TGTGCCAGCAGTTTATCCCCTATCTCCCTAGCTTCCGGGGAGCTGTTTTTT. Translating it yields CASSLSPISLASGELFF.

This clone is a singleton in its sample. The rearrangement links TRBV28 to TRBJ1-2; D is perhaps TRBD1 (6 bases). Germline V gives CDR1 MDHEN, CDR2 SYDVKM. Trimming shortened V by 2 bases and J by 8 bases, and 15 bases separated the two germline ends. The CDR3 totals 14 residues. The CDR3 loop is CASSLGYRVKGYTF. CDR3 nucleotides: TGTGCCAGCAGTTTAGGGTACAGGGTAAAGGGCTACACCTTC.

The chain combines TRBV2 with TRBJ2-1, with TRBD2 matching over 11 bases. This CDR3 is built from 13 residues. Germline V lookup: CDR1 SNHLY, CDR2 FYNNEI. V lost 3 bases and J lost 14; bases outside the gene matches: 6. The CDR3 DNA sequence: TGTGCCAGCAGTGACGAACTAGCGGGAGAGAAGTTCTTC. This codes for CASSDELAGEKFF.

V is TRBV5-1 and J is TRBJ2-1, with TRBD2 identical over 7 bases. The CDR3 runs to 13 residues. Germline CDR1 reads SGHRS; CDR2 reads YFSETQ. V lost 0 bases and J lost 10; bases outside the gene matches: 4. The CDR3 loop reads CASSLDGSGEQFF. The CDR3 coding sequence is TGCGCCAGCAGCTTGGATGGTAGCGGGGAGCAGTTCTTC.

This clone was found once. DNA for the CDR3: TGTGCCATCCGGACTAGCGGGAGGGGTAGTCAGGATGAGCAGTTCTTC. Its translation is CAIRTSGRGSQDEQFF. The chain links TRBV10-3 to TRBJ2-1; 15 bases align to TRBD2. The CDR3 runs to 16 residues. CDR1 and CDR2 (germline): ENHRY, SYGVKD. Germline trimming cut 8 bases from V and 8 bases from J; bases unmatched to any gene: 10.

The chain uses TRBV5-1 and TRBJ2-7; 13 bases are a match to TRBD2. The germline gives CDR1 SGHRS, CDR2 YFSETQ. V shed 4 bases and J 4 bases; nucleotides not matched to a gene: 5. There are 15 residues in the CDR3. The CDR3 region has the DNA TGCGCCAGCAGCAGGACTAGCGGGAGTGGGTACGAGCAGTACTTC. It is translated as CASSRTSGSGYEQYF.

Here the CDR3 reads CASSSRTSGRTGDIQYF. The CDR3 coding sequence is TGCGCCAGCAGCTCCCGGACTAGCGGGAGGACGGGGGACATTCAGTACTTC. The chain has TRBV5-1 and TRBJ2-4, with TRBD2 identical over 14 bases. This CDR3 spans 17 amino acids. With V trimmed by 3 bases and J by 8 bases, 10 bases remained unmatched. Germline V gene lookup returns CDR1 SGHRS and CDR2 YFSETQ. Based on the CDR3 plus reference TRBV5-1 and TRBJ2-4, the full variable domain is KAGVTQTPRYLIKTRGQQVTLSCSPISGHRSVSWYQQTPGQGLQFLFEYFSETQRNKGNFPGRFSGRQFSNSRSEMNVSTLELGDSALYLCASSSRTSGRTGDIQYFGAGTRLSVL.

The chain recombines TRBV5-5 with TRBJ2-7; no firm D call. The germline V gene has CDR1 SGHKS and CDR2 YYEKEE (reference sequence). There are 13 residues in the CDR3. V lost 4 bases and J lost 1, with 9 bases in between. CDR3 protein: CASSLRRSYEQYF. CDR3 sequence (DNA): TGTGCCAGCAGCCTCCGCCGGTCCTACGAGCAGTACTTC. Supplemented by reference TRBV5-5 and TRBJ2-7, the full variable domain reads DAGVTQSPTHLIKTRGQQVTLRCSPISGHKSVSWYQQVLGQGPQFIFQYYEKEERGRGNFPDRFSARQFPNYSSELNVNALLLGDSALYLCASSLRRSYEQYFGPGTRLTVT.

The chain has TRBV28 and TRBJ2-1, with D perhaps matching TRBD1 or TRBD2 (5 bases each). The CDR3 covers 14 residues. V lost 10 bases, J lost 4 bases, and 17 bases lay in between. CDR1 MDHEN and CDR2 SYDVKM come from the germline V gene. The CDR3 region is CATRTTEGYNEQFF. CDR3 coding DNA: TGTGCCACCCGGACAACCGAGGGGTACAATGAGCAGTTCTTC.

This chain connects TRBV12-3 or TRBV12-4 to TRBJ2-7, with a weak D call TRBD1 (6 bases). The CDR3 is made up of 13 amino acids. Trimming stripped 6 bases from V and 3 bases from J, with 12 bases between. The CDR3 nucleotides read TGTGCCAGCAGACCTGGACAGCTCTACGAGCAGTACTTC. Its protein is CASRPGQLYEQYF.

CDR3 in amino acids: CASSLELAGGTDTQYF. CDR3 DNA: TGTGCCAGCAGCTTAGAACTAGCGGGCGGCACAGATACGCAGTATTTT. This rearrangement joins TRBV13 to TRBJ2-3; 9 bases fit TRBD2. The V gene's germline CDR1 is PRHDT and CDR2 FYEKMQ (reference sequence). The CDR3 extends over 16 amino acids. V dropped 1 base and J dropped 1; count of bases not matched to a gene: 3.